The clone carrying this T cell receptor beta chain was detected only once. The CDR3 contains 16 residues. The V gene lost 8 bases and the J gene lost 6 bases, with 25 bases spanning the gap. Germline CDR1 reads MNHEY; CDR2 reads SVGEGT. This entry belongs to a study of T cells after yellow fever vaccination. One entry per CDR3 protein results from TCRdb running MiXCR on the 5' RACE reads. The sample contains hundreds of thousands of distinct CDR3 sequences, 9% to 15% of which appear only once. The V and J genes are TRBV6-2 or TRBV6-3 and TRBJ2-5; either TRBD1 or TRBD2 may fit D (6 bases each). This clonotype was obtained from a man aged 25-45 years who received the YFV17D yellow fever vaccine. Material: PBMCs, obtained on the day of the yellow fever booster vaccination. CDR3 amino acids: CASLPQIGRRGKTQYF. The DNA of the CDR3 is TGTGCCAGCTTGCCCCAAATAGGACGGAGGGGGAAGACCCAGTACTTC.